Listed below are T cell receptor beta chains from one sample, sequenced in a study of blood T cell repertoires in COVID-19. TCRdb keeps only in-frame clones here, not all; method: immunoSEQ multiplex PCR. The repertoire consists of 240,000 or so clones, with approximately 82% occurring once and the leading ten covering 1.5% to 2%. Sequencing input: peripheral blood. The receptors come from a woman older than 75 with acute or convalescent COVID-19. The CDR3 runs from the conserved cysteine through the conserved F or W. D genes are given only for firm matches. Only some rows state a clone size, as once, few, many or a class for expanded clones.

size: NA
J: TRBJ1-6
D: TRBD1
V: TRBV6-6
CDR3: CASSYPGTDNSPLHF
DNA: TGTGCCAGCAGTTACCCCGGGACAGATAATTCACCCCTCCACTTT

size: NA
J: TRBJ2-1
D: NA
V: TRBV14
CDR3: CASSQDWRMNQNEQFF
DNA: TGTGCCAGCAGCCAAGATTGGAGAATGAATCAGAATGAGCAGTTCTTC

size: NA
J: TRBJ2-3
D: TRBD2
V: TRBV9
CDR3: CASSVGVSGSGSGTQYF
DNA: TGTGCCAGCAGCGTGGGAGTGAGCGGGAGCGGCAGTGGTACGCAGTATTTT

size: NA
J: TRBJ2-6
D: NA
V: TRBV7-9
CDR3: CASSLRSISGANVLTF
DNA: TGTGCCAGCAGCTTAAGAAGCATTTCTGGGGCCAACGTCCTGACTTTC

size: NA
J: TRBJ1-2
D: NA
V: TRBV18
CDR3: CASSPPTGGPVYGYTF
DNA: TGTGCCAGCTCACCACCGACGGGAGGACCAGTCTATGGCTACACCTTC

size: NA
J: TRBJ2-1
D: NA
V: TRBV5-8
CDR3: CASSLQGNEQFF
DNA: TGTGCCAGCAGCCTACAGGGAAATGAGCAGTTCTTC

size: NA
J: TRBJ1-5
D: NA
V: TRBV2
CDR3: CASRLTVSNQPQHF
DNA: TGTGCCAGCAGGTTGACTGTTAGCAATCAGCCCCAGCATTTT

size: NA
J: TRBJ1-2
D: NA
V: TRBV28
CDR3: CASGRLANYGYTF
DNA: TGTGCCAGCGGAAGACTAGCTAACTATGGCTACACCTTC

size: NA
J: TRBJ2-1
D: NA
V: TRBV7-9
CDR3: CASSLFRTDNEQFF
DNA: TGTGCCAGCAGCTTATTCAGGACTGATAATGAGCAGTTCTTC

size: NA
J: TRBJ1-1
D: NA
V: TRBV30
CDR3: CAWSREGNTEAFF
DNA: TGTGCCTGGAGTAGGGAGGGGAACACTGAAGCTTTCTTT

size: NA
J: TRBJ2-5
D: NA
V: TRBV5-6
CDR3: CASSLGRTQETQYF
DNA: TGTGCCAGCAGCTTGGGCCGTACACAAGAGACCCAGTACTTC

size: once
J: TRBJ2-2
D: NA
V: TRBV28
CDR3: CASSLKRRMNTGELFF
DNA: TGTGCCAGCAGTTTAAAACGGAGAATGAACACCGGGGAGCTGTTTTTT

size: NA
J: TRBJ2-7
D: TRBD2
V: TRBV15
CDR3: CATSTTGTSGPRSYEQYF
DNA: TGTGCCACCAGCACGACCGGGACTAGCGGACCTCGTTCCTACGAGCAGTACTTC

size: few
J: TRBJ2-7
D: NA
V: TRBV7-8
CDR3: CASSLEARYEQYF
DNA: TGTGCCAGCAGCTTAGAAGCCAGGTACGAGCAGTACTTC

size: once
J: TRBJ2-2
D: TRBD2
V: TRBV6-2/TRBV6-3
CDR3: CASSAAGRGYTGELFF
DNA: TGTGCCAGCAGTGCCGCCGGGAGGGGCTACACCGGGGAGCTGTTTTTT

size: once
J: TRBJ2-3
D: NA
V: TRBV7-2
CDR3: CASSSSGATQYF
DNA: TGTGCCAGCAGCTCTAGTGGTGCTACGCAGTATTTT

size: NA
J: TRBJ2-1
D: TRBD2
V: TRBV18
CDR3: CASSPQAGGPSEQFF
DNA: TGTGCCAGCTCACCACAGGCGGGGGGGCCAAGTGAGCAGTTCTTC

size: NA
J: TRBJ1-5
D: NA
V: TRBV5-1
CDR3: CASSLAGNPNQPQHF
DNA: TGCGCCAGCAGCTTGGCGGGTAATCCCAATCAGCCCCAGCATTTT

size: NA
J: TRBJ1-2
D: NA
V: TRBV6-6
CDR3: CASSSTTGTGYTF
DNA: TGTGCCAGCAGTTCAACTACAGGGACTGGCTACACCTTC

size: NA
J: TRBJ2-7
D: TRBD2
V: TRBV7-2
CDR3: CASSPGLAGDPQNEQYF
DNA: TGTGCCAGCAGCCCAGGACTAGCGGGAGACCCACAAAACGAGCAGTACTTC

size: few
J: TRBJ1-4
D: TRBD1
V: TRBV28
CDR3: CASSASTGGNEKLFF
DNA: TGTGCCAGCAGTGCCTCGACAGGGGGAAATGAAAAACTGTTTTTT

size: once
J: TRBJ2-1
D: TRBD2
V: TRBV6-9
CDR3: CASQHSSSGCWNEQFF
DNA: TGTGCCAGCCAACACTCCTCTAGCGGTTGTTGGAATGAGCAGTTCTTC